This TCR beta chain was sequenced during a study of OX40 agonist ivuxolimab in advanced cancers. Background on the study: Three patients responded partially, comprising one with hepatocellular carcinoma and two with cutaneous melanoma. Findings and limits, study-wide: Researchers report that CD8+ T cells had, on average, more expanded clones than CD4+. It was not determined which antigens were specifically recognized by the peripheral T cells that had undergone clonal expansion.

Method: immunoSEQ multiplex PCR; TCRdb's copy keeps in-frame clones and lacks some. The data show about 44,000 clones, 75% to 90% seen once. Comments on this clone: The antigen remains unidentified.

The CDR3 spans 14 residues. The V end lost 0 bases, the J end lost 7 bases, and 12 bases lay between the germline ends. Germline lookup yields CDR1 SEHNR and CDR2 FQNEAQ (reference sequence). Cycle 7 day 1, cycle 4 day 1, and baseline were the timepoints at which blood was sampled. The material was CD4+ or CD8+ T cells sorted from blood, obtained in a trial of the OX40 agonist ivuxolimab. The chain couples TRBV7-9 to TRBJ1-1; D is unresolved. This TCR came from an adult with an advanced solid tumor such as melanoma, head and neck, liver or kidney cancer. The CDR3 DNA sequence: TGTGCCAGCAGCTTAGCCGGGGATTCGGGTGAAGCTTTCTTT. The encoded protein is CASSLAGDSGEAFF. Complete variable domain (other parts from reference TRBV7-9 and TRBJ1-1): DTGVSQNPRHKITKRGQNVTFRCDPISEHNRLYWYRQTLGQGPEFLTYFQNEAQLEKSRLLSDRFSAERPKGSFSTLEIQRTEQGDSAMYLCASSLAGDSGEAFFGQGTRLTVV.